A single sample gave rise to the 21 T cell receptor beta chains below, sequenced in a study of early T cells in non-severe SARS-CoV-2 infection. TCRdb redid the calling of the 5' RACE reads with MiXCR, one entry per CDR3 protein. The table lists around 80,000 distinct CDR3 sequences, less than 15% of them singletons. The sequenced sample consisted of whole blood. The receptor set was obtained from an adult who was a healthcare worker with PCR-confirmed SARS-CoV-2 infection or an uninfected control (not recorded which).

The chain links TRBV20-1 to TRBJ2-6, with D unclear. Trimming removed 6 bases at V and 1 base at J, with 10 bases between. Germline V lookup: CDR1 DFQATT, CDR2 SNEGSKA (reference sequence). The CDR3 is made up of 14 amino acids. This CDR3 reads CSAPWDSGANVLTF. CDR3 nucleotide sequence: TGCAGTGCCCCCTGGGATTCTGGGGCCAACGTCCTGACTTTC.

This clonotype has only a few counts. The rearrangement uses TRBV6-6 and TRBJ2-5, with 9 bases aligning to TRBD1. The CDR3 runs 13 residues. V was pared by 7 bases and J by 3 bases, with 3 bases of the junction left unmatched. Germline V CDR1 and CDR2: MNHNY, SVGAGI (reference sequence). CDR3 protein: CASTGQGKETQYF. In DNA form, the CDR3 reads TGTGCCAGCACTGGACAGGGGAAAGAGACCCAGTACTTC.

This clonotype occurred many times. The gene calls are TRBV9 and TRBJ2-3, with 8 positions matching TRBD2. With V trimmed by 1 base and J by 11 bases, 15 bases remained unmatched. The germline CDR1 and CDR2 sequences are SGDLS and YYNGEE. The CDR3 has 16 residues. Written as DNA, the CDR3 is TGTGCCAGCAGCGTATCAGCGGGAGTAGTATGGAATGAGCAGTATTTT. Translation: CASSVSAGVVWNEQYF.

The V call is TRBV6-5, the J call TRBJ1-3; the D is unclear. With 0 bases removed from V and 10 bases from J, the gap between germline ends came to 16 bases. This CDR3 spans 15 amino acids. From germline, CDR1 is MNHEY and CDR2 SVGAGI. The CDR3 coding sequence is TGTGCCAGCAGTTACTCGATATCCCAGGTTGGGACCATATATTTT. It encodes CASSYSISQVGTIYF.

In this sample, this clonotype turned up a few times. The V and J genes are TRBV29-1 and TRBJ2-4; D might be TRBD1 (6 bases). The CDR3 totals 14 residues. V was shortened by 4 bases and J by 1 base, with 11 bases between the two germline ends. Germline V lookup: CDR1 SQVTM, CDR2 ANQGSEA. The CDR3 here is CSVVKGDAKNIQYF. In DNA form, the CDR3 reads TGCAGCGTTGTGAAGGGGGATGCCAAAAACATTCAGTACTTC.

The table lists this clonotype with a few counts. This chain links TRBV4-1 with TRBJ1-6, with D tentatively TRBD1 (5 bases). Germline loops: CDR1 MGHRA, CDR2 YSYEKL. This CDR3 contains 13 residues. Trimming stripped 0 bases from V and 8 bases from J, with 5 bases between. DNA for the CDR3: TGCGCCAGCAGCCAAGAAGGGGATTCACCCCTCCACTTT. Its translation is CASSQEGDSPLHF.

There are many counts of this clonotype. CDR3: CSVATGTPYEQYF. CDR3 nucleotide sequence: TGCAGCGTCGCGACAGGGACCCCCTACGAGCAGTACTTC. The genes are TRBV29-1 and TRBJ2-7, with 7 nucleotides matching TRBD1. The germline CDR1 and CDR2 sequences are SQVTM and ANQGSEA. The CDR3 has 13 residues. V shed 6 bases, J shed 2 bases, and the junction held 7 bases outside the gene matches.

This clonotype was found a few times. The chain has TRBV20-1 and TRBJ2-3; TRBD2 matches at 11 bases. This CDR3 region has 15 residues. The germline gives CDR1 DFQATT, CDR2 SNEGSKA (reference sequence). After removal of 0 bases from V and 5 bases from J, the junction contained 4 bases not matched to a gene. CDR3 coding DNA: TGCAGTGCTAGAGATAGCGGGGGGGCTGGAGATACGCAGTATTTT. Residues: CSARDSGGAGDTQYF.

There are a few counts of this clonotype. The chain links TRBV20-1 to TRBJ1-1, with D hard to call. The CDR3 spans 15 residues. The germline V gene has CDR1 DFQATT and CDR2 SNEGSKA (reference sequence). The ends were cut back, 0 bases at V and 1 base at J, with 12 bases in the middle. CDR3 nucleotides: TGCAGTGCTAGAGATCCAAATAGGCCGAACACTGAAGCTTTCTTT. Residues: CSARDPNRPNTEAFF.

This clonotype was counted at least ten times. The chain has TRBV7-2 and TRBJ2-1; no definite D call. Germline assignment: CDR1 SGHTA and CDR2 FQGNSA. V shed 2 bases and J shed 0 bases, with 8 bases lying between them. CDR3 size: 15 residues. The CDR3 reads CASSLTKSSYNEQFF. The CDR3, as DNA: TGTGCCAGCAGCTTAACCAAGAGCTCCTACAATGAGCAGTTCTTC.

This clonotype occurred a few times. CDR3 coding DNA: TGTGCCTGGAGACACCTCGGTTTGCCCGAGGCTGACGCTGGAAACACCATATATTTT. It specifies CAWRHLGLPEADAGNTIYF. The chain links TRBV30 to TRBJ1-3; D is unclear. This CDR3 region has 19 residues. CDR1 and CDR2 from the germline V gene are GTSNPN and SVGIG (reference sequence). Trimming took 3 bases from V and 2 from J, leaving 26 bases between them.

This chain links TRBV3-1 with TRBJ2-5; the D gene is possibly TRBD1 (5 bases). CDR1 and CDR2 (germline): LGHDT, YNNKEL (reference sequence). This CDR3 is 17 amino acids long. Trimming cost V 4 bases and J 1 base, with 19 bases left between them. CDR3 in amino acids: CASSLTVSSPGQETQYF. The CDR3 bases are TGTGCCAGCAGCCTGACAGTGAGTTCCCCGGGCCAAGAGACCCAGTACTTC.

The chain combines TRBV20-1 with TRBJ2-5; D remains ambiguous. In germline, CDR1 is DFQATT, CDR2 SNEGSKA (reference sequence). The CDR3 is made up of 12 amino acids. The V end was cut by 4 bases, the J end by 7 bases, with 13 bases between. CDR3 in DNA: TGCAGTGCTACCGGACGTACCGGGACCCAGTACTTC. Translation gives CSATGRTGTQYF.

The V call is TRBV20-1, the J call TRBJ1-6; the D is unclear. The CDR3 spans 15 residues. V gave up 6 bases and J gave up 0 bases, with 12 bases separating them. Germline values: CDR1 DFQATT, CDR2 SNEGSKA (reference sequence). The chain's CDR3 is CSATPRVSYNSPLHF. CDR3 nucleotides: TGCAGTGCAACCCCAAGGGTCTCCTATAATTCACCCCTCCACTTT.

There are a few counts of this clonotype. The gene calls are TRBV5-1 and TRBJ2-1, with 9 bases aligning to TRBD1. With V trimmed by 4 bases and J by 3 bases, 5 bases remained unmatched. The CDR3 has 15 amino acids. Germline-derived CDR1 and CDR2 are SGHRS and YFSETQ. The CDR3 sequence is CASSVTGGSYNEQFF. The CDR3 DNA is TGCGCCAGCAGCGTGACAGGGGGAAGCTACAATGAGCAGTTCTTC.

This clonotype was recorded a few times. CDR3 DNA sequence: TGTGCCAGCTCACAAGTAGTTACCCAAGAGACCCAGTACTTC. Its translation is CASSQVVTQETQYF. J is TRBJ2-5 and V is TRBV18, with unresolved D. Trimming took 4 bases from V and 1 from J, leaving 10 bases between them. The CDR3 runs to 14 residues. From germline, CDR1 is KGHSH and CDR2 LQKENI.

This clonotype was counted only a few times. CDR3 loop: CASSLALAVHNEQFF. The CDR3, as DNA: TGTGCCAGCAGCTTAGCACTAGCGGTCCACAATGAGCAGTTCTTC. The J gene is TRBJ2-1, the V gene TRBV7-9; 8 bases align to TRBD2. The CDR3 is made up of 15 amino acids. Germline CDR1 is SEHNR and CDR2 is FQNEAQ (reference sequence). V shed 0 bases, J shed 5 bases, and the junction held 3 bases outside the gene matches.

There are many counts of this clonotype. The CDR3 DNA sequence: TGCAGTGCTAGAGATCCGGTTTCGGGGGGTACTGAAGCTTTCTTT. Translating gives CSARDPVSGGTEAFF. V gene TRBV20-1 combines with J gene TRBJ1-1; a possible D gene is TRBD1 (5 bases). Germline V lookup: CDR1 DFQATT, CDR2 SNEGSKA (reference sequence). The CDR3 runs 15 residues. V lost 0 bases and J 5 bases, leaving 16 bases between the germline ends.

The chain recombines TRBV12-3 or TRBV12-4 with TRBJ1-6; TRBD1 matches at 10 bases. The CDR3 spans 14 residues. J lost 9 bases, V lost 4 bases, and 3 bases had no gene match. CDR3 nucleotides: TGTGCCAGCAGTTGGACAGGGGGTGCTTCACCCCTCCACTTT. Translation gives CASSWTGGASPLHF.

CDR3 region: CASSLRADQPQHF. The CDR3 DNA follows: TGTGCCAGCAGCTTAAGAGCCGATCAGCCCCAGCATTTT. The rearrangement links TRBV7-2 to TRBJ1-5; no firm D call. With 2 bases removed from V and 5 bases from J, the gap between germline ends came to 7 bases. This CDR3 contains 13 residues. Germline CDR1 SGHTA, CDR2 FQGNSA.

The V call is TRBV24-1, the J call TRBJ1-1, with D possibly being TRBD1 (5 bases). V lost 5 bases and J lost 6, with 9 bases in between. CDR3 length: 12 residues. Germline loops: CDR1 KGHDR, CDR2 SFDVKD. The CDR3 region is CATSVGPSEAFF. The CDR3, as DNA: TGTGCCACCAGTGTGGGGCCCTCTGAAGCTTTCTTT.